Below are 14 T cell receptor beta chains sequenced from a single sample in a study of beta chain features in type 1 diabetes. Expressed TCRB transcripts were sequenced because the entire RNA isolate underwent reverse transcription. TCRdb's table, derived via immunoSEQ multiplex PCR, lists solely in-frame clones and lacks some. The table shows hundreds of thousands of clones, with more than 65% occurring only once. The sequenced material came from naive CD4+ T cells from blood. The receptor source for this set is a young man in good health.

The chain uses TRBV7-2 and TRBJ2-5; D perhaps matches TRBD1 (6 bases). CDR1 and CDR2 (germline): SGHTA, FQGNSA. The length of the CDR3 is 14 residues. Deletions cut 3 bases from V and 2 bases from J, with 10 bases between. Written as DNA, the CDR3 is TGTGCCAGCAGCTTCGACAGGACACAAGAGACCCAGTACTTC. This gives the protein CASSFDRTQETQYF.

This clone occurred once. The genes are TRBV29-1 and TRBJ1-1, with TRBD1 matching over 8 bases. CDR3 length: 14 residues. The V gene end was trimmed by 4 bases and the J gene end by 4 bases; junction bases not matched to a gene: 8. Germline V gene sequence: CDR1 SQVTM, CDR2 ANQGSEA. CDR3 sequence (DNA): TGCAGCGTTGCCAGGACAGGGATCGGCACTGAAGCTTTCTTT. Translating gives CSVARTGIGTEAFF.

This clone showed up just once. This chain links TRBV30 with TRBJ2-5; tentative D call: TRBD2 (5 bases). The CDR3 contains 14 residues. V lost 0 bases, J lost 5 bases, and 13 bases lay in between. CDR1 and CDR2 from the germline V gene are GTSNPN and SVGIG (reference sequence). The CDR3 is CAWSVRGGRETQYF. CDR3 bases: TGTGCCTGGAGTGTACGGGGTGGAAGGGAGACCCAGTACTTC.

The V and J genes are TRBV30 and TRBJ1-5; no reliable D call. Trimming removed 4 bases at V and 0 bases at J, with 7 bases between. CDR3 length: 13 residues. Germline V gene data show CDR1 as GTSNPN and CDR2 as SVGIG (reference sequence). CDR3 sequence reads: CAWTTNSNQPQHF. The CDR3 nucleotides are TGTGCCTGGACAACAAATAGCAATCAGCCCCAGCATTTT.

This chain uses TRBV29-1 with TRBJ2-7; D might be TRBD1 or TRBD2, each matching 5 bases. V shed 4 bases and J shed 4 bases, with 11 bases lying between them. The CDR3 sequence is 12 residues long. The germline V gene has CDR1 SQVTM and CDR2 ANQGSEA. The CDR3 bases are TGCAGCGTTGGCCGGGACCGGTACGAGCAGTACTTC. This codes for CSVGRDRYEQYF.

This clone was picked up a small number of times. The chain has TRBV29-1 and TRBJ1-2; possible D gene TRBD1, 5 bases. CDR1 SQVTM and CDR2 ANQGSEA come from the germline V gene. V was cut by 6 bases and J by 6 bases, with 14 bases left in between. CDR3 length: 12 residues. DNA for the CDR3: TGCAGCGTGCGAACGGGGCGGGATGGCTACACCTTC. Protein product: CSVRTGRDGYTF.

The gene calls are TRBV30 and TRBJ1-1, with unresolved D. The CDR3 extends over 12 amino acids. V gave up 3 bases and J gave up 6 bases, with 11 bases separating them. Looked up from germline, CDR1 is GTSNPN and CDR2 is SVGIG (reference sequence). CDR3 sequence reads: CAWRITEAEAFF. In DNA, the CDR3 is TGTGCCTGGAGGATAACAGAGGCTGAAGCTTTCTTT.

This clone was counted between two and nine times. The chain links TRBV30 to TRBJ2-2; D is uncertain. The CDR3 length is 13 residues. Trimming took off 2 bases at V and 5 bases at J, with 9 bases between the two ends. Germline V gene data show CDR1 as GTSNPN and CDR2 as SVGIG (reference sequence). CDR3 nucleotide sequence: TGTGCCTGGAGTCTCATAGGGACCGGGGAGCTGTTTTTT. This gives the protein CAWSLIGTGELFF.

The chain has TRBV7-2 and TRBJ2-7; 11 bases line up with TRBD2. Germline V gives CDR1 SGHTA, CDR2 FQGNSA. The CDR3 loop spans 17 amino acids. Losses at the gene ends were 0 bases for V and 2 bases for J; bases not matched to a gene: 6. The CDR3 region is CASSLAMASGRPYEQYF. In nucleotides, the CDR3 is TGTGCCAGCAGCTTAGCGATGGCTAGCGGGAGGCCCTACGAGCAGTACTTC.

The sample holds one count of this clone. The chain uses TRBV6-5 and TRBJ2-3; D is unclear. Trimming cost V 6 bases and J 10 bases, with 11 bases left between them. Germline V CDR1 and CDR2: MNHEY, SVGAGI. CDR3 length: 11 residues. In nucleotides, the CDR3 is TGTGCCAGCAGGACCGCTAAGGCGCAGTATTTT. This translates into CASRTAKAQYF.

V is TRBV11-2 and J is TRBJ2-3; no reliable D call. Germline-derived CDR1 and CDR2 are SGHAT and FQNNGV. Trimming pared 1 base from V and 1 base from J, leaving 15 bases between. The CDR3 loop spans 17 amino acids. The CDR3 bases are TGTGCCAGCAGCTTAGGTTTCGGATTACCAGGCACAGATACGCAGTATTTT. As protein: CASSLGFGLPGTDTQYF.

The V and J genes are TRBV6-6 and TRBJ2-3; 8 bases match TRBD2. The CDR3 sequence is 15 residues long. With V trimmed by 9 bases and J by 0 bases, 8 bases remained unmatched. Germline lookup yields CDR1 MNHNY and CDR2 SVGAGI (reference sequence). CDR3 loop: CASGPGGGSTDTQYF. The DNA for the CDR3 is TGTGCCAGTGGCCCTGGCGGGGGGAGCACAGATACGCAGTATTTT.

The genes are TRBV12-5 and TRBJ2-1; 9 bases line up with TRBD1. V dropped 2 bases and J dropped 12; count of bases not matched to a gene: 20. This CDR3 comprises 18 residues. Germline-derived CDR1 and CDR2 are LGHNT and FRNRAP. CDR3 sequence (DNA): TGTGCTAGTGGTTTGCCCCCCGGGACAGGGAAATCTTCGGGCGGGCAGTTCTTC. Its protein is CASGLPPGTGKSSGGQFF.

The CDR3 DNA sequence: TGTGCCACGGCTAAGGGAGATGGCTACACCTTC. It encodes CATAKGDGYTF. The V call is TRBV30, the J call TRBJ1-2; D remains unclear. Germline CDR1 and CDR2: GTSNPN and SVGIG (reference sequence). The V gene lost 8 bases and the J gene lost 6 bases, with 13 bases spanning the gap. The CDR3 consists of 11 residues.